This T cell receptor (beta chain) originates from a study of blood T cell repertoires in COVID-19. Overall study context: COVID-19 samples, acute and convalescent, were from the United States, Italy and Spain.

Generated by immunoSEQ multiplex PCR, the TCRdb table keeps only in-frame clones and is missing some. The sample has roughly 140,000 clones; 75% to 90% are singletons. The length of the CDR3 is 15 residues. J gave up 2 bases and V 6 bases, and 6 bases lay outside the gene matches. In germline, CDR1 is SEHNR, CDR2 FQNEAQ (reference sequence). The sequenced sample was peripheral blood. This rearrangement joins TRBV7-9 to TRBJ1-3; TRBD1 matches 8 bases. The receptor's source is a woman aged 40 to 49 with acute or convalescent COVID-19. The CDR3 region is CASRQGTGTGNTIYF. The CDR3 bases are TGTGCCAGCAGACAAGGGACAGGAACTGGAAACACCATATATTTT.